Listed below are T cell receptor beta chains from one sample, sequenced in a study of T-cell reconstitution after alpha-beta-depleted transplantation in children. TCRdb re-called the PCR reads through MiXCR, storing one row per CDR3 protein. There are fewer than 350,000 distinct CDR3 sequences in the sample; more than 9% occur only once, and about a quarter lies in the top ten. Source: peripheral blood, taken 180 days after TCRalphabeta/CD19-depleted stem cell transplant. The receptor source for this set is a male patient under 10 years old who had a stem cell transplant for chronic granulomatous disease, so the T cells may come from the graft donor. Both conserved end residues are part of each CDR3. D genes are given only for firm matches. Part of the rows lack a size; the others show once, few, many or a class for expanded clones.

v_call,d_call,clone_size,j_call,cdr3_aa,cdr3_nt
TRBV6-5,NA,many,TRBJ2-1,CASSYSVDPFYNEQFF,TGTGCCAGCAGTTACTCTGTGGATCCCTTCTACAATGAGCAGTTCTTC
TRBV18,NA,NA,TRBJ1-6,CASSPEYNSPLHF,TGTGCCAGCTCACCAGAATATAATTCACCCCTCCACTTT
TRBV6-7,NA,many,TRBJ2-1,CASSYSRVSSYNEQFF,TGTGCCAGCAGTTACTCGCGAGTGAGCTCCTACAATGAGCAGTTCTTC
TRBV6-2/TRBV6-3,NA,many,TRBJ2-1,CASSYSTGSRGRAPDNEQFF,TGTGCCAGCAGTTACTCGACGGGGTCCAGGGGCCGGGCACCCGACAATGAGCAGTTCTTC
TRBV5-1,NA,many,TRBJ2-3,CASSLIEESTDTQYF,TGCGCCAGCAGCTTGATAGAGGAGAGCACAGATACGCAGTATTTT
TRBV2,TRBD2,many,TRBJ2-1,CASSETSGRNEQFF,TGTGCCAGCAGTGAGACTAGCGGGAGGAATGAGCAGTTCTTC
TRBV12-3/TRBV12-4,NA,many,TRBJ2-5,CASTPGGARETQYF,TGTGCCAGCACCCCAGGGGGGGCCCGGGAGACCCAGTACTTC
TRBV28,TRBD1,few,TRBJ1-4,CASSTGQGLNEKLFF,TGTGCCAGCAGTACCGGACAGGGGTTGAATGAAAAACTGTTTTTT
TRBV12-3/TRBV12-4,NA,many,TRBJ2-4,CASTPEGGNIQYF,TGTGCCAGCACCCCGGAGGGGGGAAACATTCAGTACTTC
TRBV29-1,TRBD1,many,TRBJ2-3,CSVEGTGDTDTQYF,TGCAGCGTTGAAGGGACAGGGGACACAGATACGCAGTATTTT
TRBV9,TRBD2,few,TRBJ2-7,CASSGESGDASYEQYF,TGTGCCAGCAGCGGAGAGAGCGGGGACGCATCCTACGAGCAGTACTTC
TRBV5-1,NA,many,TRBJ2-7,CASSLARRTYEQYF,TGCGCCAGCAGCTTGGCCCGCAGGACCTACGAGCAGTACTTC
TRBV4-2,NA,many,TRBJ1-2,CASSQDTWGDYGYTF,TGTGCCAGCAGCCAAGATACCTGGGGGGACTATGGCTACACCTTC
TRBV28,NA,many,TRBJ2-7,CASSFRGEQYF,TGTGCCAGCAGTTTTAGGGGCGAGCAGTACTTC
TRBV2,TRBD1,NA,TRBJ1-1,CACCLYRRGLFRGHTEAFF,TGTGCCTGCTGCCTATATCGCAGGGGGCTATTCAGGGGTCACACTGAAGCTTTCTTT
TRBV4-3,NA,many,TRBJ2-7,CASSQRTPYEQYF,TGCGCCAGCAGCCAACGTACCCCTTACGAGCAGTACTTC
TRBV19,NA,many,TRBJ1-3,CASSIPRMRRDSGNTIYF,TGTGCCAGTAGTATCCCCCGGATGAGACGGGACTCTGGAAACACCATATATTTT
TRBV29-1,NA,many,TRBJ2-3,CSVRRASTDTQYF,TGCAGCGTTCGTCGGGCTAGCACAGATACGCAGTATTTT
TRBV20-1,NA,many,TRBJ2-5,CSARVPGTAQETQYF,TGCAGTGCTAGAGTCCCGGGGACCGCCCAAGAGACCCAGTACTTC
TRBV11-2,TRBD2,many,TRBJ2-1,CASSLRLAGGPNEQFF,TGTGCCAGCAGCCTGAGGCTAGCGGGAGGGCCCAATGAGCAGTTCTTC
TRBV6-1,TRBD1,many,TRBJ2-5,CASRRETGGQETQYF,TGTGCCAGCAGGAGAGAAACAGGGGGCCAAGAGACCCAGTACTTC
TRBV4-2,NA,many,TRBJ2-7,CASSQEEGRGYEQYF,TGTGCCAGCAGCCAAGAGGAGGGCAGGGGTTACGAGCAGTACTTC
TRBV7-9,TRBD1,many,TRBJ1-2,CASSLARDRANYGYTF,TGTGCCAGCAGCTTAGCAAGGGACAGGGCCAACTATGGCTACACCTTC
TRBV5-4,TRBD1,many,TRBJ2-2,CASSLAGRGGLNTGELFF,TGTGCCAGCAGCTTGGCAGGCAGAGGGGGCCTTAACACCGGGGAGCTGTTTTTT
TRBV5-1,TRBD2,many,TRBJ2-7,CASSLGFGGRAYEQYF,TGCGCCAGCAGCTTGGGTTTTGGGGGGAGGGCCTACGAGCAGTACTTC
TRBV19,NA,once,TRBJ2-5,CASSIEGRRSRETQYF,TGTGCCAGTAGTATCGAGGGTCGTCGCAGTCGGGAGACCCAGTACTTC
TRBV3-1,NA,NA,TRBJ1-1,CASSPTQTRNTEAFF,TGTGCCAGCAGCCCAACGCAGACCAGGAACACTGAAGCTTTCTTT
TRBV20-1,NA,NA,TRBJ2-7,CSARDLISQFSYEQYF,TGCAGTGCTAGAGATCTAATCTCCCAGTTCTCCTACGAGCAGTACTTC
TRBV19,NA,NA,TRBJ1-1,CASSIRGLQGTTEAFF,TGTGCCAGTAGTATTAGGGGCTTACAGGGCACCACTGAAGCTTTCTTT
TRBV7-2,TRBD2,many,TRBJ2-7,CASSSLGGIGEQYF,TGTGCCAGCAGCTCCTTGGGGGGGATCGGCGAGCAGTACTTC
TRBV4-2,TRBD2,many,TRBJ2-2,CASSQGASGRGNTGELFF,TGTGCCAGCAGCCAAGGAGCTAGCGGGAGAGGGAACACCGGGGAGCTGTTTTTT
TRBV5-1,TRBD1,NA,TRBJ2-5,CASSFTKTGGVETQYF,TGCGCCAGCAGCTTTACAAAGACAGGGGGCGTAGAGACCCAGTACTTC
TRBV25-1,TRBD2,many,TRBJ2-7,CASSGTSGGLGEQYF,TGTGCCAGCAGTGGAACTAGCGGGGGCCTCGGCGAGCAGTACTTC
TRBV4-1,TRBD1,many,TRBJ2-7,CASSQTTGDPYEQYF,TGCGCCAGCAGCCAAACGACAGGGGACCCCTACGAGCAGTACTTC
TRBV5-1,NA,many,TRBJ1-4,CASSLLGTPTNEKLFF,TGCGCCAGCAGCTTACTCGGGACACCAACTAATGAAAAACTGTTTTTT
TRBV12-3/TRBV12-4,NA,once,TRBJ2-7,CVSSLSVGGYEQYF,TGTGTCAGCAGTTTATCGGTGGGCGGTTACGAGCAGTACTTC
TRBV18,TRBD2,many,TRBJ2-3,CASSPPGLAGSTDTQYF,TGTGCCAGCTCACCTCCGGGACTAGCGGGGAGCACAGATACGCAGTATTTT
TRBV10-3,TRBD1,few,TRBJ2-5,CATTRDSAQETQYF,TGTGCCACGACAAGGGACAGCGCCCAAGAGACCCAGTACTTC
TRBV12-3/TRBV12-4,NA,many,TRBJ1-1,CASTFGGTEAFF,TGTGCCAGCACTTTTGGAGGTACTGAAGCTTTCTTT
TRBV29-1,NA,many,TRBJ2-2,CSAAGSTVANTGELFF,TGCAGCGCTGCCGGGAGTACAGTGGCGAACACCGGGGAGCTGTTTTTT
TRBV25-1,NA,many,TRBJ1-1,CASSGGTAGAFF,TGTGCCAGCAGTGGGGGGACGGCGGGAGCTTTCTTT
TRBV19,NA,few,TRBJ1-5,CASSGVVGAGRNQPQHF,TGTGCCAGTAGCGGTGTGGTGGGGGCAGGGCGCAATCAGCCCCAGCATTTT
TRBV30,TRBD2,NA,TRBJ2-7,CACASASGNYEQYF,TGTGCCTGTGCGTCGGCTAGCGGAAACTACGAGCAGTACTTC
TRBV12-3/TRBV12-4,NA,many,TRBJ2-7,CASSFPYEQYF,TGTGCCAGCAGTTTCCCCTACGAGCAGTACTTC
TRBV7-9,NA,many,TRBJ2-1,CASSLGLGYNEQFF,TGTGCCAGCAGCTTAGGCCTGGGTTACAATGAGCAGTTCTTC
TRBV28,TRBD2,NA,TRBJ2-7,CASSSPTGGPGEQYF,TGTGCCAGCAGTTCCCCCACGGGAGGGCCGGGTGAGCAGTACTTC
TRBV12-3/TRBV12-4,NA,many,TRBJ2-5,CASSFATQETQYF,TGTGCCAGCAGTTTTGCCACTCAAGAGACCCAGTACTTC
TRBV27,NA,many,TRBJ2-3,CASSLEGRGTDTQYF,TGTGCCAGCAGTTTGGAGGGCCGGGGCACAGATACGCAGTATTTT
TRBV12-3/TRBV12-4,NA,many,TRBJ1-5,CASSLGGEGPQHF,TGTGCCAGCAGCCTGGGGGGGGAGGGGCCCCAGCATTTT
TRBV20-1,NA,many,TRBJ2-1,CSASDDPLRGEQFF,TGCAGTGCTAGTGACGACCCGCTGCGCGGTGAGCAGTTCTTC
TRBV3-1,TRBD2,many,TRBJ2-7,CASSHLMGASGWYEQYF,TGTGCCAGCAGCCATCTAATGGGCGCTAGCGGGTGGTACGAGCAGTACTTC